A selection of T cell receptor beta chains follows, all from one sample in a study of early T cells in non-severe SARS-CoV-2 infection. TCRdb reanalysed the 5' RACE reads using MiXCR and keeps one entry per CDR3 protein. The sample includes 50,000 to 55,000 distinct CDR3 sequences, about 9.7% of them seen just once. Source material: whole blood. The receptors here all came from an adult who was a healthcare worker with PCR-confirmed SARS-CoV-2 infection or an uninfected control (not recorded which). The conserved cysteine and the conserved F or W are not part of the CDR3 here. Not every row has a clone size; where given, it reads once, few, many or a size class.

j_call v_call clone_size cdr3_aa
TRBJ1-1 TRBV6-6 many ASSATGSAPEAF
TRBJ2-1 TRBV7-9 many ASSPAEDEQF
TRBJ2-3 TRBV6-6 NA ASSYRGAPSTDTQY
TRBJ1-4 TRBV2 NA ASMREEKLF
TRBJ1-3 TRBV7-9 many ASSFKDPQPPGNTIY
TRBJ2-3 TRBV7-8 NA ASSSNLADTQY
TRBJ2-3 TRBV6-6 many ASSPRPGLAGGRTTDTQY
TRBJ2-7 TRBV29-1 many SVLEGPGEQY
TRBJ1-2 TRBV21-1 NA ASSTSPDRGRGDGYT
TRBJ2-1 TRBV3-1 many ASTTDLGSYNEQF
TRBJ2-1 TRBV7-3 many ASSPRGGWGEQF
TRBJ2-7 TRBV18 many ASSLRDGSYEQY
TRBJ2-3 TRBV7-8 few ASSHGQPTQY
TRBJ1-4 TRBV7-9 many ASSLGDIYEKLF
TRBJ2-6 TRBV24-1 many ATSDSGDRGIPGANVLT
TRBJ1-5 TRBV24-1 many ATSDLLGPIF
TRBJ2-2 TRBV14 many ASRGRTVGELF
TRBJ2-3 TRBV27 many ASSLMATSTDTQY
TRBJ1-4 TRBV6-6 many ASSYTGSFGEKLF
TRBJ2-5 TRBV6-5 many ASRLTSSQETQY
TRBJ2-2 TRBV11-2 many ASSPTGELF